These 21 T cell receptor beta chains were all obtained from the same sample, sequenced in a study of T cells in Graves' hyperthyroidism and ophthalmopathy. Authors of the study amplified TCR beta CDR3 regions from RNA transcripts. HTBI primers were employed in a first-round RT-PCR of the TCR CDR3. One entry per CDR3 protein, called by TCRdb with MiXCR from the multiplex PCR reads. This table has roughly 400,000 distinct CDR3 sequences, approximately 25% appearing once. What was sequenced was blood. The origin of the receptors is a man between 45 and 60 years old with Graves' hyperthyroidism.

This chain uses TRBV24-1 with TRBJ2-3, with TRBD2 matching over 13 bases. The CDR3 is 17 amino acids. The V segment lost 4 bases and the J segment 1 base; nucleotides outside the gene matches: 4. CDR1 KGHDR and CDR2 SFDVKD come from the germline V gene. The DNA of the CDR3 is TGTGCCACCAGTGACTCCGGACTAGCGGGGGGCACAGATACGCAGTATTTT. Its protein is CATSDSGLAGGTDTQYF.

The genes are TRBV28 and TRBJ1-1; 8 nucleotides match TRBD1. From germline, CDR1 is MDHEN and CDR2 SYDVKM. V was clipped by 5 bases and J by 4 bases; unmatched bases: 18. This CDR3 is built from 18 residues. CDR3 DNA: TGTGCCAGCAGTCCTCTATGGGACAGGATGTTAGCCGGCACTGAAGCTTTCTTT. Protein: CASSPLWDRMLAGTEAFF.

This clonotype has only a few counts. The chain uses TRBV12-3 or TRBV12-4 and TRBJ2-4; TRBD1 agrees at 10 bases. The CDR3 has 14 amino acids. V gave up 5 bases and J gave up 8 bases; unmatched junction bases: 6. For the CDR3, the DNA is TGTGCCAGCAGTCCCGGGACAGGGGTAGACATTCAGTACTTC. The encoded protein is CASSPGTGVDIQYF.

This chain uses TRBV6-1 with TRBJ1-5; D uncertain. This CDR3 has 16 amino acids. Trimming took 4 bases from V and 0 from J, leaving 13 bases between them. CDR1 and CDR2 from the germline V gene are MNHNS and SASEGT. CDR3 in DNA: TGTGCCAGCAGTGGGATTAGGGCCGATAGCAATCAGCCCCAGCATTTT. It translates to CASSGIRADSNQPQHF.

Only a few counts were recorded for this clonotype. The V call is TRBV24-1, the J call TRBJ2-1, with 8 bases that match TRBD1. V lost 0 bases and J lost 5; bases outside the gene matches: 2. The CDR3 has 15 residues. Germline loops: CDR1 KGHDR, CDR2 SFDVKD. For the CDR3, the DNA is TGTGCCACCAGTGATTTGGACAGGGGCCACAATGAGCAGTTCTTC. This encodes CATSDLDRGHNEQFF.

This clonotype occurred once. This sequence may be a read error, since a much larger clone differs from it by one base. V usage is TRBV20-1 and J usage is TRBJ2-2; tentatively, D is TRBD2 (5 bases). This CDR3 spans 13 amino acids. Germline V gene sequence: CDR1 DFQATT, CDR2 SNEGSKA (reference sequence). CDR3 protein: CSVRRTDTGELFF. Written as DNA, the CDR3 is TGCAGCGTTCGGCGGACTGACACCGGGGAGCTGTTTTTT.

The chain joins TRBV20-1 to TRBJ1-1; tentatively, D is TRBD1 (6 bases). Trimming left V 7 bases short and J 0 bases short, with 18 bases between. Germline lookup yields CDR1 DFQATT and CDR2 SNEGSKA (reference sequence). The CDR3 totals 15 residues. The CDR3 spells CSVEGGGGMNTEAFF. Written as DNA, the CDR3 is TGCAGTGTGGAGGGGGGAGGGGGTATGAACACTGAAGCTTTCTTT.

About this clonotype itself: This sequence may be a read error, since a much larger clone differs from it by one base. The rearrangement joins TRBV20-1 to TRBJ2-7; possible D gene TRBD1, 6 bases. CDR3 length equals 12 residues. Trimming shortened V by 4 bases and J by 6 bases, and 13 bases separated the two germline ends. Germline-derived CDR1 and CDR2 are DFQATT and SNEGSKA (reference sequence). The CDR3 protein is CSAKWGPVEQYF. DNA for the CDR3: TGCAGTGCTAAATGGGGGCCCGTCGAGCAGTACTTC.

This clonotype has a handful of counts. For the CDR3, the DNA is TGTGCCAGCTCACCACCTTCAATGGGGGGCGCGGGTGAGCAGTTCTTC. As protein: CASSPPSMGGAGEQFF. V usage is TRBV18 and J usage is TRBJ2-1; D may be TRBD1 or TRBD2 (6 bases each). The germline CDR1 and CDR2 sequences are KGHSH and LQKENI. This CDR3 region has 16 residues. Trimming removed 0 bases at V and 9 bases at J, with 18 bases between.

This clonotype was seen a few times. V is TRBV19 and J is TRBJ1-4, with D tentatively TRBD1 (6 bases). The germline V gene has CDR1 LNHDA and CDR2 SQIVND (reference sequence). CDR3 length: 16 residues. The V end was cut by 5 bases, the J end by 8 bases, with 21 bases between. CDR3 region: CASSPRRGGGEEKLFF. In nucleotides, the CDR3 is TGTGCCAGTAGTCCCCGTCGCGGGGGCGGGGAAGAAAAACTGTTTTTT.

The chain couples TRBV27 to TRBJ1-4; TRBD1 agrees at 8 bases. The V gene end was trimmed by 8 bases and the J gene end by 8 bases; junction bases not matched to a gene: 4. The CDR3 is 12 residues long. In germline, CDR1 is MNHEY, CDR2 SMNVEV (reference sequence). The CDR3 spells CASGTGWEKLFF. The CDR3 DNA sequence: TGTGCCAGCGGGACAGGTTGGGAAAAACTGTTTTTT.

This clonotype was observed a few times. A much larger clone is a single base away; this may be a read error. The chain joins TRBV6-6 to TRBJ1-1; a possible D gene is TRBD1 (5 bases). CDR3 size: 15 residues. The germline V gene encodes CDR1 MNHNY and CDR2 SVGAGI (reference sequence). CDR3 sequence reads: CASSYSATRGTEASF. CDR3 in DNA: TGTGCCAGCAGTTACTCGGCTACCCGAGGGACTGAAGCTTCCTTT.

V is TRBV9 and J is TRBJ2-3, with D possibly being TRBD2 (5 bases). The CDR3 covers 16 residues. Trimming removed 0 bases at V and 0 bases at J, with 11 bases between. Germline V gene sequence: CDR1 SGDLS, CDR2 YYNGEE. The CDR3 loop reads CASSVGSAISTDTQYF. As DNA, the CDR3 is TGTGCCAGCAGCGTAGGTAGCGCAATTAGCACAGATACGCAGTATTTT.

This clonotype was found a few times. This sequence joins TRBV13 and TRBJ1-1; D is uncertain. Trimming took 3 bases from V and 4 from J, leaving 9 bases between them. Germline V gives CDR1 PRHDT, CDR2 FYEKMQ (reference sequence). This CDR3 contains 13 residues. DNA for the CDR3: TGTGCCAGCAGCTTCGTTCCCGGCACTGAAGCTTTCTTT. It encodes CASSFVPGTEAFF.

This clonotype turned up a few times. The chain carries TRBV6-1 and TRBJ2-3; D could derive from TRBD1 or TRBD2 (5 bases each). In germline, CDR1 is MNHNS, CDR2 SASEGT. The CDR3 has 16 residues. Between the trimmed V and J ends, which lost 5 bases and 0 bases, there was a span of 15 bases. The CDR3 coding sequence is TGTGCCAGCAGTCCACCTGGGGGATTTAGCACAGATACGCAGTATTTT. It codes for CASSPPGGFSTDTQYF.

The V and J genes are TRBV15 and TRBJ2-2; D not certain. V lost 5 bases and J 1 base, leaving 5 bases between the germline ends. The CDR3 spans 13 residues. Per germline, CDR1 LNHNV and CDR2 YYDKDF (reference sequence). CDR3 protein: CATSLGNTGELFF. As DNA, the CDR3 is TGTGCCACCAGCCTAGGGAACACCGGGGAGCTGTTTTTT.

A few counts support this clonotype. CDR3 nucleotide sequence: TGCAGTGCTAGTCCCGCCTCCGGGCAGTACTTC. As protein: CSASPASGQYF. The rearrangement links TRBV20-1 to TRBJ2-7, with D unclear. Trimming took off 3 bases at V and 9 bases at J, with 12 bases between the two ends. Germline V CDR1 and CDR2: DFQATT, SNEGSKA (reference sequence). The length of the CDR3 is 11 residues.

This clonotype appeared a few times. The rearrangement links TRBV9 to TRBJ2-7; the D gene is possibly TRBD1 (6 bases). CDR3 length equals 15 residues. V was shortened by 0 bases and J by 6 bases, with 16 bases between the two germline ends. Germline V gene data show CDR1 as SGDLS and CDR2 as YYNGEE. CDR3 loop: CASSVGGTSGGEQYF. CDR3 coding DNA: TGTGCCAGCAGCGTAGGGGGGACAAGCGGTGGCGAGCAGTACTTC. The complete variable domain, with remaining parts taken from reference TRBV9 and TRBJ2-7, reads DSGVTQTPKHLITATGQRVTLRCSPRSGDLSVYWYQQSLDQGLQFLIQYYNGEERAKGNILERFSAQQFPDLHSELNLSSLELGDSALYFCASSVGGTSGGEQYFGPGTRLTVT.

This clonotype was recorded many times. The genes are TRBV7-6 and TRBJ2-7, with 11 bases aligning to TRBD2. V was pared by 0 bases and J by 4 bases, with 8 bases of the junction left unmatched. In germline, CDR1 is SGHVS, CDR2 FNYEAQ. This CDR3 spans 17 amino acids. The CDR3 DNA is TGTGCCAGCAGCTTAGCCCTAGGGACTAGCGGAGGGTACGAGCAGTACTTC. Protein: CASSLALGTSGGYEQYF.

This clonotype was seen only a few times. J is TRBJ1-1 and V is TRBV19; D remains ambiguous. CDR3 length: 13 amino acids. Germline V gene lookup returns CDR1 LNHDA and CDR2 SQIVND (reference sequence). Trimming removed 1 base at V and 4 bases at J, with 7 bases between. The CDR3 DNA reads TGTGCCAGTAGTATAGGGGCGGGCACTGAAGCTTTCTTT. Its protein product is CASSIGAGTEAFF. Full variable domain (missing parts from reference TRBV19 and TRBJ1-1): DGGITQSPKYLFRKEGQNVTLSCEQNLNHDAMYWYRQDPGQGLRLIYYSQIVNDFQKGDIAEGYSVSREKKESFPLTVTSAQKNPTAFYLCASSIGAGTEAFFGQGTRLTVV.

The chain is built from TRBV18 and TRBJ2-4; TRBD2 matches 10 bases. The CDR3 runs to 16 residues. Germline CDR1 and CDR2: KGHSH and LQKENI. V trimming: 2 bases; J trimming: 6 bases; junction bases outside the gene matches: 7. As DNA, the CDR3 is TGTGCCAGCTCACCAGGTAGCGGGACTAGCGTAAACATTCAGTACTTC. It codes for CASSPGSGTSVNIQYF.